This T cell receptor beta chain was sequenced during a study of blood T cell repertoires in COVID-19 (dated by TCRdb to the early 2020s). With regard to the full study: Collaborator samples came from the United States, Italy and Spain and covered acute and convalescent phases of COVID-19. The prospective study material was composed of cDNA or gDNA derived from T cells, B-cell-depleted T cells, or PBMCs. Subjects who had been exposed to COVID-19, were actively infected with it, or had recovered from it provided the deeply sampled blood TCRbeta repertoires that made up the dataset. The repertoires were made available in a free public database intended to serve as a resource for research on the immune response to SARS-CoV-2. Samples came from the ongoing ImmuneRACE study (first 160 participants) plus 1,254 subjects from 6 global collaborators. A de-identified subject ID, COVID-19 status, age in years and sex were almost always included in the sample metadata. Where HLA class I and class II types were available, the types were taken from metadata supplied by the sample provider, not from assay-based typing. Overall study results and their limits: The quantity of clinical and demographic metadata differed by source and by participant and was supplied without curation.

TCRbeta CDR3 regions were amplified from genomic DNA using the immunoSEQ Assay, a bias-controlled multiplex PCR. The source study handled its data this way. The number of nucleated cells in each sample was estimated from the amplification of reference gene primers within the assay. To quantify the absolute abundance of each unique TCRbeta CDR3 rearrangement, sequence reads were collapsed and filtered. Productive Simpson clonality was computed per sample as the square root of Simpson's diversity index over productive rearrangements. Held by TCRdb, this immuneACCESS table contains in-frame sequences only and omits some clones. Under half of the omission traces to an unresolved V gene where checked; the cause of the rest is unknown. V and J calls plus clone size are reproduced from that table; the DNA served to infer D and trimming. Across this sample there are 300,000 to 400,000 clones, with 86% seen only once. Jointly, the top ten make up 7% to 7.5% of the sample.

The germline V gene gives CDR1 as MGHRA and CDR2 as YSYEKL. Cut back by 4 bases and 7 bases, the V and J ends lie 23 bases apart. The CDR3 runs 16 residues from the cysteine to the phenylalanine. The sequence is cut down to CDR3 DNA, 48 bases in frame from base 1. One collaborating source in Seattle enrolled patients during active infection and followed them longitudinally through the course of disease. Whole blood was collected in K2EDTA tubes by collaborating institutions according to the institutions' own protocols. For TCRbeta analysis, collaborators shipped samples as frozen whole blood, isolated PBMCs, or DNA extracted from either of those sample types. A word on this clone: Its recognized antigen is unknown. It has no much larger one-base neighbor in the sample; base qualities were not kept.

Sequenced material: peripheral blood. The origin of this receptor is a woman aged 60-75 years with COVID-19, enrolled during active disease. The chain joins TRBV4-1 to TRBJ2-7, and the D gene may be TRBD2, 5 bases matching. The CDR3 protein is CASSPPLARGAWEQYF. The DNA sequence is TGCGCCAGCAGCCCGCCCCTAGCAAGAGGCGCTTGGGAGCAGTACTTC.